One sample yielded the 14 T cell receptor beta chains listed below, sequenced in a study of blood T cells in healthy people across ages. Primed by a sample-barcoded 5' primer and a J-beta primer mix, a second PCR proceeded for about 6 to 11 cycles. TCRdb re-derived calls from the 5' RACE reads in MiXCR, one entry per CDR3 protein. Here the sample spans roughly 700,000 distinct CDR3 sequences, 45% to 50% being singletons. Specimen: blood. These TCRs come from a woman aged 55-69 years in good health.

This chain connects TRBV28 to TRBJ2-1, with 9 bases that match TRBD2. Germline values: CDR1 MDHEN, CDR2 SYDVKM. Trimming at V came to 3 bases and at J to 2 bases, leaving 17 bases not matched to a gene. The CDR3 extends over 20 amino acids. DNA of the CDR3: TGTGCCAGCAGTTTGGGGCTTGACAGGCGGACTAGCGAGACCTACAATGAGCAGTTCTTC. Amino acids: CASSLGLDRRTSETYNEQFF.

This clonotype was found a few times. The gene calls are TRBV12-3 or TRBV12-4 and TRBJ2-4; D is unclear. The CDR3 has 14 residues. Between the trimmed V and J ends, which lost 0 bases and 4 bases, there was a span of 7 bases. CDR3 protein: CASSLAQLKNIQYF. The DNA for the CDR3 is TGTGCCAGCAGTTTAGCGCAACTGAAAAACATTCAGTACTTC.

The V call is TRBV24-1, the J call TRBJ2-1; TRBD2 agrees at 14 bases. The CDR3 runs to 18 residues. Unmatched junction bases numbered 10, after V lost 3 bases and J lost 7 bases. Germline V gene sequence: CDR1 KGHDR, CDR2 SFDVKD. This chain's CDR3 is CATSDHRLAGGQLNEQFF. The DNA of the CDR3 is TGTGCCACCAGTGATCACCGACTAGCGGGAGGGCAATTGAATGAGCAGTTCTTC.

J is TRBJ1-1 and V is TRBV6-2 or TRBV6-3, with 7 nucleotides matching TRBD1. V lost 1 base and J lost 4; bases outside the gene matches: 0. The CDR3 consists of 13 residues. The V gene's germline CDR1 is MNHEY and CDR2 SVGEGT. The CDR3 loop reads CASSYYRGTEAFF. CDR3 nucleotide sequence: TGTGCCAGCAGTTACTACAGGGGCACTGAAGCTTTCTTT.

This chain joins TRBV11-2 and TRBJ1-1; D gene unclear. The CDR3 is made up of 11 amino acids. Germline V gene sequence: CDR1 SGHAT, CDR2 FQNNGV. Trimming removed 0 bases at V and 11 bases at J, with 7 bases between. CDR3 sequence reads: CASSLDKWAFF. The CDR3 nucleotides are TGTGCCAGCAGCTTAGACAAGTGGGCTTTCTTT.

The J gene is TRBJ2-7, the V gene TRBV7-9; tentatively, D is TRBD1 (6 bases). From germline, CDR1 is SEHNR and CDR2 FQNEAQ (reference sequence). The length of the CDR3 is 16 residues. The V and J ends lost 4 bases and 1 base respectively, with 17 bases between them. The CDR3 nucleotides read TGTGCCAGCAGCTCAGGAATGGCAGGGGTGTCCTACGAGCAGTACTTC. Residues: CASSSGMAGVSYEQYF. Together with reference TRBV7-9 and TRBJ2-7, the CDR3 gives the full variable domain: DTGVSQNPRHKITKRGQNVTFRCDPISEHNRLYWYRQTLGQGPEFLTYFQNEAQLEKSRLLSDRFSAERPKGSFSTLEIQRTEQGDSAMYLCASSSGMAGVSYEQYFGPGTRLTVT.

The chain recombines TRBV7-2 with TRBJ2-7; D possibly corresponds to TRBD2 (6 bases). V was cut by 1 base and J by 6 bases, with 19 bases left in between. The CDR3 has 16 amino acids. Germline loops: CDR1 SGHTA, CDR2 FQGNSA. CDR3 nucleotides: TGTGCCAGCAGCTTAGTGTCTATCGGGGGTTTTTCCGAGCAGTACTTC. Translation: CASSLVSIGGFSEQYF.

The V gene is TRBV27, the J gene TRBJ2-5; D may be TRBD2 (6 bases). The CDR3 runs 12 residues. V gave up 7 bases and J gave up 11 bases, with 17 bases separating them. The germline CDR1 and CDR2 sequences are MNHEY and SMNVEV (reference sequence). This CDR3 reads CASTGPGRLQYF. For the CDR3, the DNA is TGTGCCAGCACGGGCCCCGGGAGATTACAGTACTTC.

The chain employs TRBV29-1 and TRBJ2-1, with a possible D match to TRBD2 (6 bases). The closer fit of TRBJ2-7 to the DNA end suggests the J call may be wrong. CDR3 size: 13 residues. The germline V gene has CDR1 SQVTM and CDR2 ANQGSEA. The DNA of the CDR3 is TGCAGCGTTGTAGCGGACACCTACAATGAGCAGTACTTC. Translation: CSVVADTYNEQYF.

CDR3 nucleotides: TGTGCCAGCAGTGAAAGGTTAGCGGGGGACACTAGCACAGATACGCAGTATTTT. It encodes CASSERLAGDTSTDTQYF. The V call is TRBV6-1, the J call TRBJ2-3; 9 nucleotides line up with TRBD2. CDR3 size: 18 residues. Germline CDR1 is MNHNS and CDR2 is SASEGT. V lost 2 bases to trimming and J lost 0 bases; unmatched junction nucleotides: 9.

CDR3 in amino acids: CASSLGQDTSFYGYTF. The CDR3 DNA is TGTGCCAGCAGTTTAGGCCAGGACACCAGCTTCTATGGCTACACCTTC. This chain connects TRBV28 to TRBJ1-2, with TRBD1 as a possible D gene (5 bases). V was clipped by 2 bases and J by 4 bases, with 17 bases between them. This CDR3 has 16 amino acids. From germline, CDR1 is MDHEN and CDR2 SYDVKM.

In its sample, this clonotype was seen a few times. CDR3 sequence: CASSFDRGGGYTF. The CDR3 DNA sequence: TGTGCCAGCAGCTTTGACAGGGGCGGTGGCTACACCTTC. The chain carries TRBV7-2 and TRBJ1-2; 8 bases map to TRBD1. The CDR3 spans 13 residues. Losses at the gene ends were 3 bases for V and 7 bases for J; bases not matched to a gene: 4. The germline gives CDR1 SGHTA, CDR2 FQGNSA. The full variable domain, with the rest looked up from reference TRBV7-2 and TRBJ1-2, is GAGVSQSPSNKVTEKGKDVELRCDPISGHTALYWYRQSLGQGLEFLIYFQGNSAPDKSGLPSDRFSAERTGGSVSTLTIQRTQQEDSAVYLCASSFDRGGGYTFGSGTRLTVV.

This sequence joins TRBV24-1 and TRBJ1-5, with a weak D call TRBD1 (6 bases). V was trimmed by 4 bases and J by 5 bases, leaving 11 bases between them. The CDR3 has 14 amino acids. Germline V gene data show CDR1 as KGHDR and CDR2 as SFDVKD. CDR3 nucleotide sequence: TGTGCCACCAGTGAAGGGACATTAGATCAGCCCCAGCATTTT. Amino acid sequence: CATSEGTLDQPQHF.

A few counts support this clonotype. The CDR3 spells CASSLAASGGYEQYF. The CDR3, as DNA: TGTGCCAGCAGCTTGGCGGCTAGCGGAGGCTACGAGCAGTACTTC. The chain links TRBV5-5 to TRBJ2-7; 7 bases are a match to TRBD2. CDR1 and CDR2 from the germline V gene are SGHKS and YYEKEE (reference sequence). The CDR3 spans 15 residues. Trimming took 0 bases from V and 3 from J; bases not matched to a gene: 6.